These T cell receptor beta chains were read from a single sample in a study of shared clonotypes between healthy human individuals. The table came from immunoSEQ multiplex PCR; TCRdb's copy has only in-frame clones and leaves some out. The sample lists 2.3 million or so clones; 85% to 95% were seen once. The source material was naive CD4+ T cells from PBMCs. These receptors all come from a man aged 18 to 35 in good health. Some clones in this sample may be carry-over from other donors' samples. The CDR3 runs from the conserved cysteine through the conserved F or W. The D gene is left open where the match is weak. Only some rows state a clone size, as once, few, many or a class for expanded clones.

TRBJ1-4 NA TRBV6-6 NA TGTGCCAGCAGCTCCAGGGGTGCTAATGAAAAACTGTTTTTT CASSSRGANEKLFF
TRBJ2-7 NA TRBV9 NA TGTGCCAGCAGCCCCGGGGCTTACGAGCAGTACTTC CASSPGAYEQYF
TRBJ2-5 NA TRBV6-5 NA TGTGCCAGCAGTTACGGGGGCTCAGAGACCCAGTACTTC CASSYGGSETQYF
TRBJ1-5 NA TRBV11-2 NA TGTGCCAGCAGCTTAGCAGGGGCCGGGGGCAATCAGCCCCAGCATTTT CASSLAGAGGNQPQHF
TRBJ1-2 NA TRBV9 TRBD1 TGTGCCAGCAGCGTAGGATCGACAGGGGACTATGGCTACACCTTC CASSVGSTGDYGYTF
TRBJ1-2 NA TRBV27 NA TGTGCCAGCAGAACGGTAGACTATGGCTACACCTTC CASRTVDYGYTF
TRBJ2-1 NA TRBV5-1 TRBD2 TGCGCCAGCAGCTTGGGCGGGAGAGGCTACAATGAGCAGTTCTTC CASSLGGRGYNEQFF
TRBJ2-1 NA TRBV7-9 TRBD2 TGTGCCAGCAGCAAGCTCCCGGGACTAGCAAGAAACAATGAGCAGTTCTTC CASSKLPGLARNNEQFF
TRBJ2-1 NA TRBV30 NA TGTGCCTGGAGTGTACGATACTCAAACAATGAGCAGTTCTTC CAWSVRYSNNEQFF
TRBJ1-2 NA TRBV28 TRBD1 TGTGCCAGCCAGGGACAGTACCTTAACTATGGCTACACCTTC CASQGQYLNYGYTF
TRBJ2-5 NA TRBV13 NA TGTGCCAGCAGCTTAAAGGGTCACGAGACCCAGTACTTC CASSLKGHETQYF
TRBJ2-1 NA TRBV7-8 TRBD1 TGTGCCAGCGGCCGGACAGGGGGCTTCAATGAGCAGTTCTTC CASGRTGGFNEQFF
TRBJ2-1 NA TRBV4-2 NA TGTGCCAGCAGCCAAGAAACTATTGGTGCTGAGCAGTTCTTC CASSQETIGAEQFF
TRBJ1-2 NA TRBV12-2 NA TGTGCAAGTCGCCCCCGGGACAGGGACTATGGCTACACCTTC CASRPRDRDYGYTF
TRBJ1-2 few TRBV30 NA TGTGCCTGGAGTGTCCCCCTTAACTATGGCTACACCTTC CAWSVPLNYGYTF